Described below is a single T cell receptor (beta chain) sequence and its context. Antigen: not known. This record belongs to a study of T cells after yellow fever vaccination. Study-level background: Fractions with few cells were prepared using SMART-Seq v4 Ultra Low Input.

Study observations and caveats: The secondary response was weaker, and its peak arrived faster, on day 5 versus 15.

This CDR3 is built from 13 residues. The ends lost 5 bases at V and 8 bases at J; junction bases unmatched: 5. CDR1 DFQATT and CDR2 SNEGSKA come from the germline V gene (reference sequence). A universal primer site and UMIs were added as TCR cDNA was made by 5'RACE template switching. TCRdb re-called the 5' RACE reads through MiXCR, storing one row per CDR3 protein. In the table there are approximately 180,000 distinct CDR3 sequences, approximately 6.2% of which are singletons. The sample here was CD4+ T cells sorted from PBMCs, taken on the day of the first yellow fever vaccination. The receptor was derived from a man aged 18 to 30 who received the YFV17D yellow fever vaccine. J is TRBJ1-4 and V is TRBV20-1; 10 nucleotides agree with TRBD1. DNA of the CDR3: TGCAGTGCTCTCGGACAGGGGGGGGAAAAACTGTTTTTT. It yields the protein CSALGQGGEKLFF.